These 18 T cell receptor beta chains were sequenced from one sample in a study of T cell responses to AZD1222 COVID-19 vaccine. Clones were sequenced by immunoSEQ multiplex PCR, and TCRdb holds only the in-frame ones, with some missing. The table has approximately 52,000 clones, approximately 90% seen once. The sequenced sample was peripheral blood, obtained 28 days after the second AZD1222 dose. These receptors came from an adult who received the AZD1222 COVID-19 vaccine.

The chain combines TRBV11-2 with TRBJ2-7, with D tentatively TRBD2 (6 bases). The CDR3 totals 16 residues. Germline values: CDR1 SGHAT, CDR2 FQNNGV. Trimming shortened V by 2 bases and J by 0 bases, and 14 bases separated the two germline ends. CDR3 sequence (DNA): TGTGCCAGCAGCTTAAATCGGGGGTATAGCTCCTACGAGCAGTACTTC. Its protein is CASSLNRGYSSYEQYF.

The genes are TRBV6-1 and TRBJ1-3, with 7 bases matching TRBD1. CDR3 length equals 16 residues. Germline lookup yields CDR1 MNHNS and CDR2 SASEGT. V shed 3 bases and J 3 bases; nucleotides not matched to a gene: 8. The CDR3 DNA is TGTGCCAGCAGTGAGGTGACAGGGCGATTTGGAAACACCATATATTTT. Its protein product is CASSEVTGRFGNTIYF.

The V and J genes are TRBV5-1 and TRBJ2-3, with 13 nucleotides matching TRBD2. Trimming cost V 0 bases and J 6 bases; bases outside gene matches: 4. Germline lookup yields CDR1 SGHRS and CDR2 YFSETQ. The CDR3 runs to 16 residues. The CDR3 DNA sequence: TGCGCCAGCAGCTTGGGACTAGCGGGAGGTAGGGATACGCAGTATTTT. Translating it yields CASSLGLAGGRDTQYF.

The CDR3: CASSQRLAGATGELFF. In nucleotides, the CDR3 is TGTGCCAGCAGCCAGCGACTAGCGGGAGCCACCGGGGAGCTGTTTTTT. The chain uses TRBV3-1 (or the pseudogene TRBV3-2) and TRBJ2-2; 12 bases agree with TRBD2. CDR1 LGHDT and CDR2 YNNKEL come from the germline V gene (reference sequence). The J segment lost 4 bases and the V segment lost 3 bases, leaving 3 bases of the junction unmatched. The CDR3 is 16 residues long.

The rearrangement joins TRBV3-1 (or the pseudogene TRBV3-2) to TRBJ2-2, with D hard to call. The CDR3 sequence is 16 residues long. V lost 0 bases to trimming and J lost 2 bases, with 10 bases between them. Germline CDR1 reads LGHDT; CDR2 reads YNNKEL (reference sequence). CDR3 bases: TGTGCCAGCAGCCAAGAATGGGGTAGAAACACCGGGGAGCTGTTTTTT. Translated: CASSQEWGRNTGELFF.

V and J are TRBV14 and TRBJ2-6; D possibly corresponds to TRBD1 (5 bases). The germline V gene has CDR1 SGHDN and CDR2 FVKESK. The V end was cut by 4 bases, the J end by 4 bases, with 17 bases between. The CDR3 sequence is 17 residues long. The CDR3 reads CASSLRPSSGGANVLTF. The CDR3 bases are TGTGCCAGCAGCCTCAGACCGAGTTCAGGGGGGGCCAACGTCCTGACTTTC.

The chain has TRBV5-4 and TRBJ2-7; 7 bases agree with TRBD2. The CDR3 length is 15 residues. Germline-derived CDR1 and CDR2 are SGHNT and YYREEE (reference sequence). V was pared by 4 bases and J by 0 bases, with 7 bases of the junction left unmatched. The chain's CDR3 is CASSRSAGPSYEQYF. CDR3 nucleotides: TGTGCCAGCAGCCGCTCAGCGGGACCCTCCTACGAGCAGTACTTC.

The chain links TRBV7-8 to TRBJ2-1; no definite D call. Trimming cost V 0 bases and J 5 bases, with 8 bases left between them. Germline V CDR1 and CDR2: SGHVS, FQNEAQ. This CDR3 contains 14 residues. The CDR3 nucleotides read TGTGCCAGCAGCTTAGCGGCGACCCACAATGAGCAGTTCTTC. Amino acid sequence: CASSLAATHNEQFF.

J is TRBJ1-1 and V is TRBV5-1, with D perhaps matching TRBD1 (5 bases). The CDR3 sequence is 14 residues long. Trimming took off 3 bases at V and 2 bases at J, with 11 bases between the two ends. Germline CDR1 is SGHRS and CDR2 is YFSETQ. CDR3 residues: CASSSGTANTEAFF. The CDR3 DNA is TGCGCCAGCAGCTCCGGGACGGCAAACACTGAAGCTTTCTTT.

The chain couples TRBV6-6 to TRBJ1-6; 9 nucleotides match TRBD1. Germline CDR1 MNHNY, CDR2 SVGAGI (reference sequence). J gave up 8 bases and V 5 bases, and 1 base lay outside the gene matches. This CDR3 comprises 13 residues. The CDR3 DNA reads as TGTGCCAGCAGTAGGGACAGGGATTCACCCCTCCACTTT. As protein: CASSRDRDSPLHF.

J is TRBJ1-6 and V is TRBV4-1; weak D call: TRBD1 (5 bases). Germline V gene data show CDR1 as MGHRA and CDR2 as YSYEKL. V was pared by 1 base and J by 3 bases, with 7 bases between. The CDR3 contains 15 residues. The CDR3 coding sequence is TGCGCCAGCAGCCAAGGGGGGGGCTATAATTCACCCCTCCACTTT. Protein product: CASSQGGGYNSPLHF.

This clone was counted a single time. The chain carries TRBV6-4 and TRBJ2-3; 9 positions match TRBD2. CDR1 and CDR2 from the germline V gene are MRHNA and SNTAGT. V lost 6 bases, J lost 3 bases, and 4 bases stayed unmatched. CDR3 size: 14 residues. Written as DNA, the CDR3 is TGTGCCAGCAGCTTAGCGGGAGAGACAGATACGCAGTATTTT. It specifies CASSLAGETDTQYF.

V usage is TRBV30 and J usage is TRBJ1-5; D is possibly TRBD1 (6 bases). This CDR3 region has 13 residues. CDR1 GTSNPN and CDR2 SVGIG come from the germline V gene (reference sequence). Trimming pared 5 bases from V and 4 bases from J, leaving 12 bases between. CDR3 residues: CAWGGGFNQPQHF. The CDR3 DNA is TGTGCCTGGGGGGGCGGGTTTAATCAGCCCCAGCATTTT.

V is TRBV27 and J is TRBJ1-5, with a weak D call TRBD1 (6 bases). The CDR3 is made up of 14 amino acids. The germline V and J ends were trimmed by 8 bases and 6 bases, with 17 bases remaining between them. Germline loops: CDR1 MNHEY, CDR2 SMNVEV (reference sequence). CDR3 bases: TGTGCCAGCTCCTCGGGGGCGCAGGGTCAGCCCCAGCATTTT. Translation: CASSSGAQGQPQHF.

This clone was picked up a small number of times. The chain combines TRBV10-3 with TRBJ1-5; D possibly corresponds to TRBD1 (6 bases). CDR1 is ENHRY, CDR2 SYGVKD, per germline. V lost 4 bases, J lost 7 bases, and 11 bases lay in between. The CDR3 spans 13 residues. The CDR3 is CAISGGGGQPQHF. CDR3 in DNA: TGTGCCATCAGTGGTGGAGGGGGGCAGCCCCAGCATTTT.

This chain uses TRBV30 with TRBJ2-7; 9 bases fit TRBD2. V shed 1 base and J 4 bases; nucleotides not matched to a gene: 5. Germline V gene lookup returns CDR1 GTSNPN and CDR2 SVGIG (reference sequence). The CDR3 loop spans 14 amino acids. This CDR3 is CAWSGGTSTYEQYF. The CDR3 bases are TGTGCCTGGAGTGGAGGGACTAGCACTTACGAGCAGTACTTC.

The chain recombines TRBV28 with TRBJ2-2, with a weak D call TRBD2 (5 bases). The germline V gene encodes CDR1 MDHEN and CDR2 SYDVKM. The CDR3 covers 13 residues. Trimming took 9 bases from V and 3 from J, leaving 11 bases between them. The chain's CDR3 is CASCNSDTGELFF. CDR3 nucleotide sequence: TGTGCCAGTTGTAATAGCGACACCGGGGAGCTGTTTTTT.

This chain connects TRBV2 to TRBJ2-2; D not resolved. CDR3 length equals 15 residues. V lost 6 bases, J lost 7 bases, and 18 bases lay in between. The germline V gene has CDR1 SNHLY and CDR2 FYNNEI. CDR3: CASSVVVGRHGELFF. In nucleotides, the CDR3 is TGTGCCAGCAGCGTAGTCGTAGGGCGTCACGGGGAGCTGTTTTTT.